The clone carrying this T cell receptor (beta chain) was detected many times. What it recognizes is unknown. These data belong to a study of early T cells in non-severe SARS-CoV-2 infection. Study-level background: Unpaired chains resulted from sequencing bulk RNA of unsorted whole blood. Regarding the study as a whole: Lookups in VDJdb leaned toward anti-spike CD8 responses and missed private and CD4 specificities.

Unique molecular identifiers tagged individual cDNA molecules. TCRdb redid the calling of the 5' RACE reads with MiXCR, one entry per CDR3 protein. The table includes tens of thousands of distinct CDR3 sequences, 5.8% detected once. The sample taken for sequencing was whole blood. This TCR came from an adult who was a healthcare worker with PCR-confirmed SARS-CoV-2 infection or an uninfected control (not recorded which).

DNA of the CDR3: TGTGCCAGCAAAGGAAGGGAGGGGTGGCCTGAAGCTTTCTTT. Amino acid sequence: CASKGREGWPEAFF. The V call is TRBV2, the J call TRBJ1-1; perhaps TRBD1 as D (5 bases). The germline V gene encodes CDR1 SNHLY and CDR2 FYNNEI. The CDR3 loop spans 14 amino acids. Trimming took off 7 bases at V and 6 bases at J, with 18 bases between the two ends.